One sample yielded the 32 T cell receptor beta chains listed below, sequenced in a study of OX40 agonist ivuxolimab in advanced cancers. Profiling relied on immunoSEQ multiplex PCR, and the TCRdb table lists in-frame clones only, not all of them. The data contain 70,000 or so clones, approximately 90% of them singletons. The starting material was CD4+ or CD8+ T cells sorted from blood, obtained in a trial of the OX40 agonist ivuxolimab. These receptors were taken from an adult with an advanced solid tumor such as melanoma, head and neck, liver or kidney cancer.

This clone was observed a single time. J is TRBJ1-2 and V is TRBV7-9; D not certain. In germline, CDR1 is SEHNR, CDR2 FQNEAQ (reference sequence). V was pared by 2 bases and J by 5 bases, with 12 bases between. This CDR3 is built from 14 residues. The CDR3: CASSLYAGSYGYTF. CDR3 DNA sequence: TGTGCCAGCAGCTTATATGCGGGGTCATATGGCTACACCTTC.

This sequence joins TRBV5-1 and TRBJ1-4; TRBD1 matches 7 bases. CDR3 length equals 16 residues. The germline gives CDR1 SGHRS, CDR2 YFSETQ. V gave up 2 bases and J gave up 2 bases; unmatched junction bases: 6. CDR3 nucleotides: TGCGCCAGCAGCTTCCCTTTGACAGGGACTAATGAAAAACTGTTTTTT. This gives the protein CASSFPLTGTNEKLFF.

The genes are TRBV6-5 and TRBJ2-7; TRBD2 is a possible D gene (6 bases). The CDR3 loop spans 13 amino acids. The V gene lost 8 bases and the J gene lost 4 bases, with 15 bases spanning the gap. Germline loops: CDR1 MNHEY, CDR2 SVGAGI. The CDR3 reads CASGPGTAYEQYF. The CDR3, as DNA: TGTGCCAGCGGTCCCGGGACTGCTTACGAGCAGTACTTC.

The chain carries TRBV18 and TRBJ1-5, with no clear D. Germline V gene data show CDR1 as KGHSH and CDR2 as LQKENI. The CDR3 contains 16 residues. The V and J ends lost 0 bases and 3 bases respectively, with 12 bases between them. CDR3 in DNA: TGTGCCAGCTCACCACCGTCAGGAGACATCAATCAGCCCCAGCATTTT. It encodes CASSPPSGDINQPQHF.

Only one count was recorded for this clone. The identical CDR3 is also encoded by other nucleotide sequences in the sample. The chain uses TRBV13 and TRBJ1-1; perhaps TRBD1 as D (5 bases). Germline CDR1 reads PRHDT; CDR2 reads FYEKMQ (reference sequence). CDR3 length: 14 residues. Trimming removed 3 bases from V and 2 bases from J, with 10 bases in between. The CDR3 here is CASSLGRVNTEAFF. The CDR3 DNA reads as TGTGCCAGCAGCTTGGGCAGGGTCAACACTGAAGCTTTCTTT.

The chain joins TRBV2 to TRBJ2-4; 7 bases line up with TRBD2. V trimming: 2 bases; J trimming: 4 bases; junction bases outside the gene matches: 5. The germline CDR1 and CDR2 sequences are SNHLY and FYNNEI. The CDR3 loop spans 15 amino acids. Written as DNA, the CDR3 is TGTGCCAGCAGTGAATGGCGGGGGTTAAAAAACATTCAGTACTTC. Translating gives CASSEWRGLKNIQYF.

This chain connects TRBV27 to TRBJ2-1; the match to TRBD1 covers 11 bases. The CDR3 spans 15 residues. CDR1 is MNHEY, CDR2 SMNVEV, per germline (reference sequence). Trimming removed 5 bases from V and 3 bases from J; junction bases left unmatched: 3. In nucleotides, the CDR3 is TGTGCCAGCAGTCCCGGGACAGGGGGCTACAATGAGCAGTTCTTC. Protein sequence: CASSPGTGGYNEQFF.

The chain links TRBV11-2 to TRBJ2-2; 8 positions agree with TRBD1. The CDR3 sequence is 18 residues long. V was clipped by 4 bases and J by 2 bases; unmatched bases: 12. Germline assignment: CDR1 SGHAT and CDR2 FQNNGV. CDR3 sequence reads: CASSSRQGPYTNTGELFF. The CDR3 DNA reads TGTGCCAGCAGCTCTCGACAGGGGCCGTACACAAACACCGGGGAGCTGTTTTTT.

The chain is built from TRBV13 and TRBJ2-1; D possibly corresponds to TRBD2 (5 bases). Germline loops: CDR1 PRHDT, CDR2 FYEKMQ (reference sequence). The V end lost 0 bases, the J end lost 9 bases, and 9 bases lay between the germline ends. The CDR3 sequence is 13 residues long. The CDR3 coding sequence is TGTGCCAGCAGCTTAGGCCTAGCTCCTGAGCAGTTCTTC. Translating gives CASSLGLAPEQFF.

V and J are TRBV11-2 and TRBJ2-7, with TRBD2 as a possible D gene (6 bases). This CDR3 is 14 amino acids long. Germline V gene lookup returns CDR1 SGHAT and CDR2 FQNNGV. Trimming cost V 3 bases and J 5 bases, with 14 bases left between them. In DNA, the CDR3 is TGTGCCAGCAGCTTGTTGGAGGGCGACAACGAGCAGTACTTC. It is translated as CASSLLEGDNEQYF.

This sequence joins TRBV9 and TRBJ2-7, with 7 bases that match TRBD1. V gave up 4 bases and J gave up 3 bases; unmatched junction bases: 4. The CDR3 consists of 13 residues. Germline V gene lookup returns CDR1 SGDLS and CDR2 YYNGEE. The CDR3 protein is CASSPRDSYEQYF. In DNA, the CDR3 is TGTGCCAGCAGCCCCCGGGACAGCTACGAGCAGTACTTC.

CDR3 loop: CASSQIPYEQYF. In DNA form, the CDR3 reads TGTGCCAGCAGCCAAATACCCTACGAGCAGTACTTC. The rearrangement uses TRBV6-5 and TRBJ2-7; D unresolved. This CDR3 contains 12 residues. Between the trimmed V and J ends, which lost 6 bases and 2 bases, there was a span of 8 bases. Germline CDR1 is MNHEY and CDR2 is SVGAGI.

DNA for the CDR3: TGCGCCAGCAGCCTGGGTTCGGGGGGGCGCGTCACCGGGGAGCTGTTTTTT. As protein: CASSLGSGGRVTGELFF. The chain employs TRBV5-1 and TRBJ2-2, with 8 bases matching TRBD2. This CDR3 spans 17 amino acids. Unmatched junction bases numbered 12, after V lost 4 bases and J lost 4 bases. CDR1 SGHRS and CDR2 YFSETQ come from the germline V gene.

The CDR3 spells CASGQGSAYEQYF. As DNA, the CDR3 is TGTGCCAGCGGACAGGGGTCGGCCTACGAGCAGTACTTC. The rearrangement uses TRBV4-2 and TRBJ2-7, with TRBD1 identical over 9 bases. Trimming removed 8 bases from V and 2 bases from J; junction bases left unmatched: 4. Looked up from germline, CDR1 is LGHNA and CDR2 is YNFKEQ. The CDR3 runs 13 residues.

The chain links TRBV11-2 to TRBJ2-1; 9 bases map to TRBD1. The CDR3 has 13 amino acids. Germline-derived CDR1 and CDR2 are SGHAT and FQNNGV. The V and J ends lost 4 bases and 7 bases, in that order; junction bases with no gene match: 2. CDR3 sequence (DNA): TGTGCCAGCAGCTCGGGGACAGGGAATGAGCAGTTCTTC. Protein: CASSSGTGNEQFF.

This chain uses TRBV13 with TRBJ2-7; 11 bases map to TRBD1. The germline V gene has CDR1 PRHDT and CDR2 FYEKMQ (reference sequence). This CDR3 region has 15 residues. After removal of 5 bases from V and 2 bases from J, the junction contained 5 bases not matched to a gene. The CDR3 protein is CASSPGTGGTYEQYF. The CDR3 DNA sequence: TGTGCCAGCAGCCCCGGGACAGGGGGAACCTACGAGCAGTACTTC.

CDR3 nucleotides: TGTGCCAGCAGCTTAGAGGCCACCCTCCTCGAGGAGACCCAGTACTTC. This gives the protein CASSLEATLLEETQYF. The chain has TRBV7-8 and TRBJ2-5; D ambiguous. V was trimmed by 1 base and J by 5 bases, leaving 17 bases between them. Germline V gene data show CDR1 as SGHVS and CDR2 as FQNEAQ. This CDR3 is 16 amino acids long.

V and J are TRBV27 and TRBJ1-4, with 7 bases that match TRBD1. CDR3 size: 18 residues. Germline assignment: CDR1 MNHEY and CDR2 SMNVEV (reference sequence). The trim removed 0 bases at V and 11 bases at J, leaving 18 bases unmatched. The CDR3 here is CASSLSMITGNRGLKLFF. CDR3 in DNA: TGTGCCAGCAGTTTATCCATGATTACCGGGAACAGGGGTTTGAAACTGTTTTTT.

The rearrangement joins TRBV27 to TRBJ2-7; perhaps D is TRBD1 or TRBD2 (7 bases each). CDR1 is MNHEY and CDR2 is SMNVEV in the germline V gene (reference sequence). The CDR3 runs to 15 residues. V shed 6 bases and J shed 7 bases, with 22 bases lying between them. Written as DNA, the CDR3 is TGTGCCAGCAGCCTGGCAGGGGGGGGCCCCATGGAGCAGTACTTC. Its protein is CASSLAGGGPMEQYF.

The chain is built from TRBV19 and TRBJ2-7; D is perhaps TRBD1 (6 bases). V lost 4 bases and J 2 bases, leaving 15 bases between the germline ends. The CDR3 totals 15 residues. The V gene's germline CDR1 is LNHDA and CDR2 SQIVND (reference sequence). As DNA, the CDR3 is TGTGCCAGTAGTACTCAGTTTGAGGGGGCCTACGAGCAGTACTTC. This gives the protein CASSTQFEGAYEQYF.

V and J are TRBV6-5 and TRBJ1-1; D is uncertain. Per germline, CDR1 MNHEY and CDR2 SVGAGI. CDR3 length equals 14 residues. V dropped 1 base and J dropped 1 base, with 7 bases sitting between them. CDR3 nucleotides: TGTGCCAGCAGTTACTACGCGGGGAACACTGAAGCTTTCTTT. Protein product: CASSYYAGNTEAFF.

This chain uses TRBV9 with TRBJ2-3; D is unresolved. Germline CDR1 reads SGDLS; CDR2 reads YYNGEE. The length of the CDR3 is 12 residues. The V and J ends lost 4 bases and 4 bases respectively, with 7 bases between them. CDR3 protein: CASSLQPDTQYF. The CDR3 bases are TGTGCCAGCAGCCTCCAGCCAGATACGCAGTATTTT.

V and J are TRBV5-3 and TRBJ1-1, with 7 bases aligning to TRBD1. TRBV5-3 is recorded as an ORF, its role being uncertain. V dropped 3 bases and J dropped 1; count of bases not matched to a gene: 12. CDR3 length: 17 residues. The CDR3 coding sequence is TGTGCCAGAAGCTCATCCCCGATGACAGGGAGGAACACTGAAGCTTTCTTT. This translates into CARSSSPMTGRNTEAFF.

CDR3 nucleotide sequence: TGCAGCGCCATTCCCAGTGGCAATCAGCCCCAGCATTTT. It yields the protein CSAIPSGNQPQHF. This chain connects TRBV29-1 to TRBJ1-5; D not resolved. Germline CDR1 SQVTM, CDR2 ANQGSEA. Trimming took off 7 bases at V and 2 bases at J, with 12 bases between the two ends. The CDR3 runs 13 residues.

The chain combines TRBV9 with TRBJ2-7, with D perhaps matching TRBD1 (7 bases). The V and J ends lost 4 bases and 3 bases respectively, with 20 bases between them. The CDR3 length is 16 residues. Germline CDR1 is SGDLS and CDR2 is YYNGEE. As DNA, the CDR3 is TGTGCCAGCAGCCAGTACAGGGGCCTCGGGGGCTACGAGCAGTACTTC. Protein product: CASSQYRGLGGYEQYF.

CDR3 region: CASSPGGGGAETQYF. The CDR3 bases are TGTGCCAGCAGCCCGGGTGGCGGGGGGGCGGAGACCCAGTACTTC. The chain couples TRBV2 to TRBJ2-5, with 9 positions matching TRBD2. CDR1 is SNHLY and CDR2 is FYNNEI in the germline V gene. The V and J ends lost 6 bases and 5 bases, in that order; junction bases with no gene match: 10. The CDR3 sequence is 15 residues long. Drawing the rest from reference TRBV2 and TRBJ2-5, the complete variable domain is EPEVTQTPSHQVTQMGQEVILRCVPISNHLYFYWYRQILGQKVEFLVSFYNNEISEKSEIFDDQFSVERPDGSNFTLKIRSTKLEDSAMYFCASSPGGGGAETQYFGPGTRLLVL.

The chain couples TRBV2 to TRBJ2-1; 9 nucleotides line up with TRBD1. Trimming took 4 bases from V and 8 from J; bases not matched to a gene: 6. Germline CDR1 and CDR2: SNHLY and FYNNEI. This CDR3 spans 14 amino acids. CDR3 sequence: CASSARGQGDEQFF. For the CDR3, the DNA is TGTGCCAGCAGTGCACGGGGACAGGGCGATGAGCAGTTCTTC.

This chain joins TRBV10-3 and TRBJ2-7, with D maybe TRBD2 (5 bases). The CDR3 runs 14 residues. CDR1 ENHRY and CDR2 SYGVKD come from the germline V gene. V gave up 3 bases and J gave up 2 bases, with 11 bases separating them. CDR3 nucleotide sequence: TGTGCCATCAGTGATCCCGGGATCACCTACGAGCAGTACTTC. It translates to CAISDPGITYEQYF.

The count of this clone is one. The chain has TRBV2 and TRBJ2-1, with 12 bases matching TRBD2. Germline V gene data show CDR1 as SNHLY and CDR2 as FYNNEI. V lost 7 bases, J lost 7 bases, and 8 bases stayed unmatched. This CDR3 comprises 15 residues. CDR3 region: CASKASGGASNEQFF. In DNA, the CDR3 is TGTGCCAGCAAGGCTAGCGGGGGGGCAAGTAATGAGCAGTTCTTC.

CDR3 residues: CASSLGGVNEKLFF. The CDR3 region has the DNA TGTGCCAGCAGCTTAGGGGGGGTTAATGAAAAACTGTTTTTT. The rearrangement uses TRBV7-8 and TRBJ1-4; possible D gene TRBD1, 5 bases. With 1 base removed from V and 4 bases from J, the gap between germline ends came to 7 bases. Per germline, CDR1 SGHVS and CDR2 FQNEAQ. The length of the CDR3 is 14 residues.

V usage is TRBV4-2 and J usage is TRBJ2-3; D unclear. The CDR3 extends over 12 amino acids. The V end lost 0 bases, the J end lost 14 bases, and 12 bases lay between the germline ends. Germline V gene lookup returns CDR1 LGHNA and CDR2 YNFKEQ. The CDR3 loop is CASSQEWDEPYF. The CDR3 bases are TGTGCCAGCAGCCAAGAATGGGATGAGCCGTATTTT.

This clone appeared once. The rearrangement uses TRBV19 and TRBJ2-1, with D perhaps TRBD1 (6 bases). Trimming took off 3 bases at V and 8 bases at J, with 20 bases between the two ends. The V gene's germline CDR1 is LNHDA and CDR2 SQIVND (reference sequence). This CDR3 has 16 amino acids. The CDR3 here is CASSILGTRRKDEQFF. CDR3 sequence (DNA): TGTGCCAGTAGTATTTTAGGGACACGTAGGAAGGATGAGCAGTTCTTC.